This TCR beta chain was recorded in a study of multiple sclerosis patients with progressive multifocal leukoencephalopathy. This sample's time point: before natalizumab initiation. Every listed patient previously received interferon beta; all PML patients were women. The T0 samples predate the first natalizumab infusion. The CDR3 is made up of 18 amino acids. From germline, CDR1 is SGHTA and CDR2 FQGNSA. Deletions cut 3 bases from V and 0 bases from J, with 21 bases between. Sequenced by immunoSEQ multiplex PCR; TCRdb stores in-frame clones only, minus some. Of 31,000 or so clones listed, around 91% are singletons.

The sequence derives from a human donor with multiple sclerosis. This chain connects TRBV7-2 to TRBJ2-7; tentative D call: TRBD1 (5 bases). Sequencing input: PBMCs. The CDR3 protein is CASSFSTVALTNSYEQYF. The CDR3 coding sequence is TGTGCCAGCAGCTTCTCGACAGTAGCCCTCACCAACTCCTACGAGCAGTACTTC.